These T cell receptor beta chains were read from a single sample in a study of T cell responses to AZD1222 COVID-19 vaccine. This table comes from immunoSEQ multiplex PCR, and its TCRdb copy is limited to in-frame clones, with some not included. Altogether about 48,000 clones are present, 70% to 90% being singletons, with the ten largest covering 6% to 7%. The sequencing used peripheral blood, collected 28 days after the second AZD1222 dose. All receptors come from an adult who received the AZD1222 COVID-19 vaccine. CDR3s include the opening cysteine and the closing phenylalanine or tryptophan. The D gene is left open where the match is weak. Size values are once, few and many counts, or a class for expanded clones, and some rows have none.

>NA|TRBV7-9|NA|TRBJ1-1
CASSFGGAEAFF
TGTGCCAGCAGCTTTGGGGGGGCTGAAGCTTTCTTT
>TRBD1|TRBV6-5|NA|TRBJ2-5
CAGWTGLETQYF
TGTGCTGGCTGGACAGGGCTAGAGACCCAGTACTTC
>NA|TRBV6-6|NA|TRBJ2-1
CASSSSRLEQFF
TGTGCCAGCAGTTCGTCTAGGCTGGAGCAGTTCTTC
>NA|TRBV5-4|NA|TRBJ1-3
CASSGEDRQAGNTIYF
TGTGCCAGCAGCGGCGAAGACAGGCAGGCTGGAAACACCATATATTTT
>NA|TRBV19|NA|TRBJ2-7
CASSGQHNSYEQYF
TGTGCCAGTAGTGGTCAGCATAATTCCTACGAGCAGTACTTC
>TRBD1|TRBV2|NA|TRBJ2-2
CASSARDRGSGELFF
TGTGCCAGCAGTGCCCGGGACAGGGGTTCCGGGGAGCTGTTTTTT
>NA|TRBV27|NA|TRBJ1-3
CASSVDYRTSGNTIYF
TGTGCCAGCAGTGTCGACTACAGGACCTCTGGAAACACCATATATTTT
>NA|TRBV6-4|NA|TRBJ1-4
CASSLGSGTNEKLFF
TGTGCCAGCAGTTTAGGGTCCGGAACTAATGAAAAACTGTTTTTT
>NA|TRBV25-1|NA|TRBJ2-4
CASGGGVGIQYF
TGTGCCAGCGGAGGGGGGGTAGGCATTCAGTACTTC
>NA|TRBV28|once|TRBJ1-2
CASSLTENYGYTF
TGTGCCAGCAGTCTTACCGAGAACTATGGCTACACCTTC
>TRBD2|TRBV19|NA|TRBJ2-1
CASTMGSGRGAYNEQFF
TGTGCCAGTACTATGGGTAGCGGGAGAGGGGCCTACAATGAGCAGTTCTTC
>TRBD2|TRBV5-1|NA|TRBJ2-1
CASSRGTSGNEQFF
TGCGCCAGCAGCAGAGGGACTAGCGGCAATGAGCAGTTCTTC
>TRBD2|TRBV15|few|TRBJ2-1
CATSSLAGVYNEQFF
TGTGCCACCAGCAGTCTAGCGGGAGTCTACAATGAGCAGTTCTTC
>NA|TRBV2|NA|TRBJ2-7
CASWRDGAVSEQYF
TGTGCCAGCTGGAGGGACGGGGCTGTTTCCGAGCAGTACTTC
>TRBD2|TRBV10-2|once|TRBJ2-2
CASTVAGDLNTGELFF
TGCGCCAGCACCGTAGCGGGAGATCTAAACACCGGGGAGCTGTTTTTT
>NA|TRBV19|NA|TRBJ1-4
CASSTFGSMNEKLFF
TGTGCCAGTAGCACCTTCGGGTCGATGAATGAAAAACTGTTTTTT
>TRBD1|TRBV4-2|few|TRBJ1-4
CASSQGMGTVNEKLFF
TGTGCCAGCAGCCAAGGTATGGGGACAGTGAATGAAAAACTGTTTTTT
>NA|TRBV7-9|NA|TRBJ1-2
CASSLPVQPYGYTF
TGTGCCAGCAGCTTACCCGTCCAACCATATGGCTACACCTTC
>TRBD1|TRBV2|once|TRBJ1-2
CASSKLGTGGFGYTF
TGTGCCAGCAGTAAACTGGGGACAGGGGGTTTTGGCTACACCTTC
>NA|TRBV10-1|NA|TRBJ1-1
CASSDPNTEAFF
TGCGCCAGCAGTGACCCGAACACTGAAGCTTTCTTT
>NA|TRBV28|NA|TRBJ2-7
CASSLETGFYEQYF
TGTGCCAGCAGTTTAGAGACAGGATTCTACGAGCAGTACTTC
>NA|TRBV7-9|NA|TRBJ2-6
CASSPLASGANVLTF
TGTGCCAGCAGCCCCCTTGCCTCTGGGGCCAACGTCCTGACTTTC
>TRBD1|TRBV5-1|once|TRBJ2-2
CASSRGTGNTGELFF
TGCGCCAGCAGCAGAGGGACAGGAAACACCGGGGAGCTGTTTTTT
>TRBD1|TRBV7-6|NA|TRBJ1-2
CASSFLLAGGNYGYTF
TGTGCCAGCAGCTTTTTGCTCGCAGGGGGTAACTATGGCTACACCTTC
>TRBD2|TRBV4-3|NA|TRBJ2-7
CASSPGPGGGYEQYF
TGCGCCAGCAGCCCGGGACCCGGGGGGGGCTACGAGCAGTACTTC
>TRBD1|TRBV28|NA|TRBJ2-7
CASSRTGTGRGYEQYF
TGTGCCAGCAGTCGAACCGGGACAGGGAGGGGGTACGAGCAGTACTTC
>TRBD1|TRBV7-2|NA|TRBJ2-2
CASSQDRVGTGELFF
TGTGCCAGCAGCCAGGACAGGGTGGGCACCGGGGAGCTGTTTTTT
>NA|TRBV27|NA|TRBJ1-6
CASSTTGHYNSPLHF
TGTGCCAGCAGTACAACGGGACACTATAATTCACCCCTCCACTTT
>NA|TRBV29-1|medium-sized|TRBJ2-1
CSVPLVGQFF
TGCAGCGTTCCTCTAGTGGGGCAGTTCTTC
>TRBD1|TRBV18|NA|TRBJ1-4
CASSSGGSPNEKLFF
TGTGCCAGCTCATCAGGGGGGTCCCCTAATGAAAAACTGTTTTTT
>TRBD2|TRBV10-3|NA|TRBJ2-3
CAIAASGRGTDTQYF
TGTGCCATCGCGGCTAGCGGGAGAGGCACAGATACGCAGTATTTT
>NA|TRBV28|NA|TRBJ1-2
CASNIPPGDYGYTF
TGTGCCAGCAACATACCCCCAGGGGACTATGGCTACACCTTC
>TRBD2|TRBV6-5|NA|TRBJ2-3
CASSYYRLAGTDTQYF
TGTGCCAGCAGTTACTACCGACTAGCGGGAACAGATACGCAGTATTTT
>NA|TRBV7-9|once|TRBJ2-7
CASSLGLATYEQYF
TGTGCCAGCAGCTTGGGTCTAGCGACCTACGAGCAGTACTTC
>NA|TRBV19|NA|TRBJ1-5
CASSTPRSSNQPQHF
TGTGCCAGTAGTACCCCCCGGTCCAGCAATCAGCCCCAGCATTTT
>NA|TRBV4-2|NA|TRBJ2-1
CASSHLEGEQFF
TGTGCCAGCAGCCATCTCGAGGGTGAGCAGTTCTTC
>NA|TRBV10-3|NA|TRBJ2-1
CAITGSSPVSYNEQFF
TGTGCCATCACTGGCAGCTCCCCGGTCTCCTACAATGAGCAGTTCTTC
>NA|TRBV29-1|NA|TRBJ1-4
CSVEGPTTNEKLFF
TGCAGCGTTGAAGGCCCGACAACTAATGAAAAACTGTTTTTT
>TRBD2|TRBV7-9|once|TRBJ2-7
CASSSTSGRDYEQYF
TGTGCCAGCAGCTCGACTAGCGGGAGAGACTACGAGCAGTACTTC
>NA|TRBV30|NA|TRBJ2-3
CAWSVRSADTQYF
TGTGCCTGGAGTGTACGAAGCGCAGATACGCAGTATTTT
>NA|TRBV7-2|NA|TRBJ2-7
CASSFLSYEQYF
TGTGCCAGCAGCTTTCTTTCCTACGAGCAGTACTTC
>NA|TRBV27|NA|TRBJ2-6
CASSLLVSGSGANVLTF
TGTGCCAGCAGTTTATTGGTATCCGGATCTGGGGCCAACGTCCTGACTTTC
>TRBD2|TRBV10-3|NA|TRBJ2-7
CAIRPTFQRENDEQYF
TGTGCCATCAGGCCGACTTTCCAGCGGGAGAACGACGAGCAGTACTTC
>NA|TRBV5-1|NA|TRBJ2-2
CASSLGVNTGELFF
TGCGCCAGCAGCTTGGGGGTGAACACCGGGGAGCTGTTTTTT
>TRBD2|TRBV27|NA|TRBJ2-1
CASSSPHHLADYNEQFF
TGTGCCAGCAGTTCCCCGCACCACCTAGCGGATTATAATGAGCAGTTCTTC
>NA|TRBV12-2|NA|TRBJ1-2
CASRLHAGTDF
TGTGCAAGTCGCTTACATGCCGGGACAGACTTC
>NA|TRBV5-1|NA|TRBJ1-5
CASSSGLGPNQPQHF
TGCGCCAGCAGTAGTGGGCTTGGTCCAAATCAGCCCCAGCATTTT
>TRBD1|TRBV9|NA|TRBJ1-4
CASSVDRGEDPPNEKLFF
TGTGCCAGCAGCGTGGACAGGGGAGAAGATCCTCCTAATGAAAAACTGTTTTTT
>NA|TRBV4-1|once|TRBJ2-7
CASSQGESSYEQYF
TGCGCCAGCAGCCAAGGCGAGAGCTCCTACGAGCAGTACTTC
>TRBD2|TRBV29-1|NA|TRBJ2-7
CSGGLAEGMAYEQYF
TGCAGCGGGGGACTAGCGGAGGGCATGGCCTACGAGCAGTACTTC
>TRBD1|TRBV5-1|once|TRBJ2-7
CASSLGQGAYEQYF
TGCGCCAGCAGCTTGGGACAGGGGGCTTACGAGCAGTACTTC
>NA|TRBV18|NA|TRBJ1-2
CASSPPQGSYGYTF
TGTGCCAGCTCACCACCGCAGGGGAGCTATGGCTACACCTTC
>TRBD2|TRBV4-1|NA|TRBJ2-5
CASSRSLGGEETQYF
TGCGCCAGCAGCCGGTCTTTGGGGGGGGAAGAGACCCAGTACTTC
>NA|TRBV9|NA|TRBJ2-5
CASSVIPEETQYF
TGTGCCAGCAGCGTCATACCAGAAGAGACCCAGTACTTC
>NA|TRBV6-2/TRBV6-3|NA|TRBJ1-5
CASSLYRVRDNQPQHF
TGTGCCAGCAGCCTTTACAGGGTTAGGGACAATCAGCCCCAGCATTTT
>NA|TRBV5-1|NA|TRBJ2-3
CASSLEGDTQYF
TGCGCCAGCAGCTTGGAGGGAGATACGCAGTATTTT
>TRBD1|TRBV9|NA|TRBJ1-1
CASSAQGRNTEAFF
TGTGCCAGCAGCGCACAGGGGCGGAACACTGAAGCTTTCTTT
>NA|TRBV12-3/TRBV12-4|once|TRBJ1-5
CASSLTGRQPQHF
TGTGCCAGCAGTTTAACAGGGCGACAGCCCCAGCATTTT
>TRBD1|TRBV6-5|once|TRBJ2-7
CASSYTGGPYEQYF
TGTGCCAGCAGTTACACAGGGGGCCCCTACGAGCAGTACTTC